What follows are 28 T cell receptor beta chains derived from one specimen sequenced in a study of blood T cell repertoires in COVID-19. Only in-frame clones appear in the TCRdb table, and some are missing; sequencing was by immunoSEQ multiplex PCR. The data contain a few hundred thousand clones, about 93% of them singletons. Sequenced material: peripheral blood. The receptor source for this set is a woman in her thirties with COVID-19, enrolled during active disease.

V usage is TRBV7-6 and J usage is TRBJ2-5; TRBD2 matches 11 bases. Germline V gene data show CDR1 as SGHVS and CDR2 as FNYEAQ. V lost 4 bases to trimming and J lost 5 bases; unmatched junction nucleotides: 15. The CDR3 has 18 amino acids. The CDR3 nucleotides read TGTGCCAGCAGCTCTTCTATCGGGACTAGCGGAAGGGCGGAGACCCAGTACTTC. Its protein product is CASSSSIGTSGRAETQYF.

V is TRBV30 and J is TRBJ2-2; 7 nucleotides line up with TRBD2. V lost 0 bases and J lost 13; bases outside the gene matches: 8. Germline V gene data show CDR1 as GTSNPN and CDR2 as SVGIG (reference sequence). This CDR3 has 13 amino acids. The CDR3 bases are TGTGCCTGGAGTGTGACGGCGGGAGAAGGGCTGTTTTTT. Protein: CAWSVTAGEGLFF.

The CDR3 DNA reads as TGTGCCACCCGGGACAGGAGCACAGATACGCAGTATTTT. Protein product: CATRDRSTDTQYF. The rearrangement links TRBV24-1 to TRBJ2-3; 8 nucleotides line up with TRBD1. Germline V gene sequence: CDR1 KGHDR, CDR2 SFDVKD. Trimming removed 9 bases from V and 0 bases from J; junction bases left unmatched: 1. The CDR3 consists of 13 residues.

This clone has only one observation. The chain combines TRBV2 with TRBJ2-7; perhaps TRBD1 as D (5 bases). This CDR3 is built from 14 residues. The V gene's germline CDR1 is SNHLY and CDR2 FYNNEI. Trimming left V 6 bases short and J 0 bases short, with 12 bases between. In nucleotides, the CDR3 is TGTGCCAGCAGACCGACAGAAAACTCCTACGAGCAGTACTTC. It translates to CASRPTENSYEQYF.

This chain uses TRBV29-1 with TRBJ2-2; a weak D match, TRBD2 (5 bases). From germline, CDR1 is SQVTM and CDR2 ANQGSEA. The CDR3 loop spans 14 amino acids. V was pared by 4 bases and J by 0 bases, with 9 bases between. CDR3 nucleotides: TGCAGCGTTGTAGGAGGCCCGAACACCGGGGAGCTGTTTTTT. Translating it yields CSVVGGPNTGELFF.

V and J are TRBV28 and TRBJ1-3, with 8 positions matching TRBD1. This CDR3 contains 13 residues. V dropped 6 bases and J dropped 4; count of bases not matched to a gene: 2. Germline assignment: CDR1 MDHEN and CDR2 SYDVKM. CDR3 sequence reads: CASSPGGGNTIYF. The DNA for the CDR3 is TGTGCCAGCAGCCCAGGGGGCGGAAACACCATATATTTT. Variable domain in full (rest from reference TRBV28 and TRBJ1-3): DVKVTQSSRYLVKRTGEKVFLECVQDMDHENMFWYRQDPGLGLRLIYFSYDVKMKEKGDIPEGYSVSREKKERFSLILESASTNQTSMYLCASSPGGGNTIYFGEGSWLTVV.

CDR3 amino acids: CASSEAGVLETQYF. DNA for the CDR3: TGTGCCAGCAGTGAAGCGGGAGTGTTAGAGACCCAGTACTTC. The chain recombines TRBV6-1 with TRBJ2-5, with D possibly matching TRBD2 (5 bases). V was shortened by 0 bases and J by 4 bases, with 9 bases between the two germline ends. Germline-derived CDR1 and CDR2 are MNHNS and SASEGT. This CDR3 region has 14 residues.

This chain connects TRBV28 to TRBJ1-5, with 9 bases fitting TRBD1. CDR1 is MDHEN, CDR2 SYDVKM, per germline. V shed 10 bases and J 7 bases; nucleotides not matched to a gene: 5. This CDR3 region has 12 residues. CDR3 coding DNA: TGTGCCATTTTGGGACAGGGCCAGCCCCAGCATTTT. This gives the protein CAILGQGQPQHF. Full variable domain (outside the CDR3, taken from reference TRBV28 and TRBJ1-5): DVKVTQSSRYLVKRTGEKVFLECVQDMDHENMFWYRQDPGLGLRLIYFSYDVKMKEKGDIPEGYSVSREKKERFSLILESASTNQTSMYLCAILGQGQPQHFGDGTRLSIL.

As concerns this clone: The junction shows a germline mismatch at one end, possibly a read error. This chain uses TRBV7-7 with TRBJ2-3, with D possibly TRBD2 on 6 matching bases. Germline V gene sequence: CDR1 SSHAT, CDR2 FNYEAQ (reference sequence). The CDR3 covers 15 residues. CDR3 sequence (DNA): TGTGCTAGCAGCTTAGGTCGGGGGTTCACAGATACGCAGTATTTT. Protein product: CASSLGRGFTDTQYF.

This rearrangement joins TRBV6-6 to TRBJ1-1, with D hard to call. Trimming took 5 bases from V and 7 from J, leaving 17 bases between them. This CDR3 spans 14 amino acids. Germline CDR1 reads MNHNY; CDR2 reads SVGAGI (reference sequence). CDR3 sequence reads: CASSPYGAAGEAFF. The CDR3 DNA is TGTGCCAGCAGTCCTTACGGAGCCGCTGGTGAAGCTTTCTTT.

CDR3 DNA: TGTGCCAGCAGCTTGCGGGGAAATCGTTCACCCCTCCACTTT. Amino acid sequence: CASSLRGNRSPLHF. This chain uses TRBV7-8 with TRBJ1-6; D is unclear. Trimming shortened V by 3 bases and J by 9 bases, and 12 bases separated the two germline ends. CDR1 and CDR2 (germline): SGHVS, FQNEAQ. This CDR3 contains 14 residues.

The gene calls are TRBV7-2 and TRBJ2-5, with TRBD2 identical over 10 bases. V dropped 3 bases and J dropped 5; count of bases not matched to a gene: 9. The germline gives CDR1 SGHTA, CDR2 FQGNSA. The CDR3 spans 16 residues. The CDR3 DNA is TGTGCCAGCAGCTTGAAGAGCGGGAGGGCCGGTGAGACCCAGTACTTC. It is translated as CASSLKSGRAGETQYF. Together with reference TRBV7-2 and TRBJ2-5, the CDR3 gives the full variable domain: GAGVSQSPSNKVTEKGKDVELRCDPISGHTALYWYRQSLGQGLEFLIYFQGNSAPDKSGLPSDRFSAERTGGSVSTLTIQRTQQEDSAVYLCASSLKSGRAGETQYFGPGTRLLVL.

This chain uses TRBV14 with TRBJ1-5; TRBD1 matches at 7 bases. Trimming at V came to 1 base and at J to 7 bases, leaving 13 bases not matched to a gene. Germline CDR1 and CDR2: SGHDN and FVKESK. CDR3 length: 17 residues. DNA of the CDR3: TGTGCCAGCAGCCAAGTTGACCACAGGGGAAGGAGGCAGCCCCAGCATTTT. Translation gives CASSQVDHRGRRQPQHF. The full variable domain, completed using reference TRBV14 and TRBJ1-5, is EAGVTQFPSHSVIEKGQTVTLRCDPISGHDNLYWYRRVMGKEIKFLLHFVKESKQDESGMPNNRFLAERTGGTYSTLKVQPAELEDSGVYFCASSQVDHRGRRQPQHFGDGTRLSIL.

The V gene is TRBV11-2, the J gene TRBJ2-5; 8 bases line up with TRBD2. Germline trimming cut 6 bases from V and 5 bases from J; bases unmatched to any gene: 11. CDR3 length equals 15 residues. Germline-derived CDR1 and CDR2 are SGHAT and FQNNGV. CDR3 residues: CASSRVAGSPETQYF. The CDR3 nucleotides read TGTGCCAGCAGTCGCGTAGCGGGGAGCCCGGAGACCCAGTACTTC.

The CDR3 region is CAWRFRGNTEAFF. In DNA, the CDR3 is TGTGCCTGGCGCTTTAGGGGTAACACTGAAGCTTTCTTT. The chain carries TRBV30 and TRBJ1-1, with a weak D call TRBD1 (5 bases). This CDR3 has 13 residues. Trimming cost V 5 bases and J 2 bases, with 12 bases left between them. From germline, CDR1 is GTSNPN and CDR2 SVGIG (reference sequence).

DNA for the CDR3: TGTGCCAGCAGCTTCTCAGGGGGAAATGGTCAGCCCCAGCATTTT. This encodes CASSFSGGNGQPQHF. This chain joins TRBV28 and TRBJ1-5; 7 nucleotides align to TRBD1. The CDR3 extends over 15 amino acids. V gave up 6 bases and J gave up 6 bases; unmatched junction bases: 11. From germline, CDR1 is MDHEN and CDR2 SYDVKM.

The sample holds one count of this clone. The genes are TRBV27 and TRBJ2-5; 7 bases agree with TRBD1. CDR1 is MNHEY and CDR2 is SMNVEV in the germline V gene (reference sequence). The CDR3 loop spans 14 amino acids. With V trimmed by 6 bases and J by 3 bases, 7 bases remained unmatched. The CDR3 nucleotides are TGTGCCAGCAGCTTCCGGGACAGCAAAGAGACCCAGTACTTC. Translating it yields CASSFRDSKETQYF.

The chain joins TRBV2 to TRBJ1-2; TRBD1 matches at 7 bases. The CDR3 is made up of 17 amino acids. Trimming removed 1 base from V and 3 bases from J; junction bases left unmatched: 11. CDR1 and CDR2 from the germline V gene are SNHLY and FYNNEI. CDR3 loop: CASSEVVTGNSYYGYTF. The CDR3 coding sequence is TGTGCCAGCAGTGAAGTGGTGACAGGGAACTCTTACTATGGCTACACCTTC.

The chain links TRBV7-3 to TRBJ2-2; tentatively, D is TRBD1 (5 bases). Trimming took off 3 bases at V and 6 bases at J, with 14 bases between the two ends. Germline CDR1 and CDR2: SGHTA and FQGTGA. The CDR3 extends over 15 amino acids. For the CDR3, the DNA is TGTGCCAGCAGCTTCGCGAGCCCCAGGGCCGGGGAGCTGTTTTTT. This translates into CASSFASPRAGELFF.

The V and J genes are TRBV13 and TRBJ1-3; D not resolved. Germline V CDR1 and CDR2: PRHDT, FYEKMQ (reference sequence). This CDR3 is 13 amino acids long. V lost 4 bases to trimming and J lost 0 bases, with 4 bases between them. The CDR3, as DNA: TGTGCCAGCAGCTCCGTCTCTGGAAACACCATATATTTT. Translated: CASSSVSGNTIYF.

This chain joins TRBV6-1 and TRBJ2-1; 7 bases map to TRBD2. This CDR3 contains 18 residues. Germline V CDR1 and CDR2: MNHNS, SASEGT. The V and J ends lost 0 bases and 4 bases, in that order; junction bases with no gene match: 12. CDR3 amino acids: CASSEALAGSGGYNEQFF. In nucleotides, the CDR3 is TGTGCCAGCAGTGAAGCTTTAGCGGGCTCCGGCGGGTACAATGAGCAGTTCTTC.

V usage is TRBV28 and J usage is TRBJ1-3, with D possibly TRBD1 on 5 matching bases. Germline assignment: CDR1 MDHEN and CDR2 SYDVKM. The CDR3 runs 14 residues. Between the trimmed V and J ends, which lost 4 bases and 0 bases, there was a span of 7 bases. The CDR3 loop reads CASSYRYSGNTIYF. As DNA, the CDR3 is TGTGCCAGCAGTTACAGGTACTCTGGAAACACCATATATTTT.

The J gene is TRBJ1-1, the V gene TRBV6-1; the match to TRBD1 covers 8 bases. The V gene's germline CDR1 is MNHNS and CDR2 SASEGT. V lost 1 base and J lost 4; bases outside the gene matches: 8. CDR3 length equals 16 residues. The CDR3 region has the DNA TGTGCCAGCAGTGAAGGACAGGGGCTTGAGAGCACTGAAGCTTTCTTT. As protein: CASSEGQGLESTEAFF.

This chain connects TRBV5-6 to TRBJ1-6; TRBD1 agrees at 8 bases. This CDR3 spans 16 amino acids. The germline CDR1 and CDR2 sequences are SGHDT and YYEEEE. With 4 bases clipped from V and 3 bases from J, the junction kept 6 bases outside the gene matches. DNA for the CDR3: TGTGCCAGCAGCGAACAGGGGGAGCTCTATAATTCACCCCTCCACTTT. Translation gives CASSEQGELYNSPLHF. The variable domain in full, with the rest retrieved from reference TRBV5-6 and TRBJ1-6, is DAGVTQSPTHLIKTRGQQVTLRCSPKSGHDTVSWYQQALGQGPQFIFQYYEEEERQRGNFPDRFSGHQFPNYSSELNVNALLLGDSALYLCASSEQGELYNSPLHFGNGTRLTVT.

This clone was detected a few times. The rearrangement links TRBV30 to TRBJ1-2; TRBD1 matches 7 bases. Losses at the gene ends were 5 bases for V and 7 bases for J; bases not matched to a gene: 10. The CDR3 covers 13 residues. Germline loops: CDR1 GTSNPN, CDR2 SVGIG (reference sequence). CDR3: CAWGRWTGFGYTF. DNA of the CDR3: TGTGCCTGGGGACGATGGACAGGTTTTGGCTACACCTTC.

The J gene is TRBJ1-1, the V gene TRBV5-1; D ambiguous. V gave up 4 bases and J gave up 1 base, with 8 bases separating them. Germline V lookup: CDR1 SGHRS, CDR2 YFSETQ. The CDR3 runs 13 residues. The CDR3 region is CASSPRQNTEAFF. The CDR3 DNA reads TGCGCCAGCAGCCCCCGACAGAACACTGAAGCTTTCTTT.

The genes are TRBV4-1 and TRBJ2-1; TRBD2 matches at 7 bases. This CDR3 has 16 amino acids. The germline CDR1 and CDR2 sequences are MGHRA and YSYEKL. With V trimmed by 0 bases and J by 2 bases, 4 bases remained unmatched. The CDR3 DNA reads as TGCGCCAGCAGCCAAGAACTAGCGAGGCCCTACAATGAGCAGTTCTTC. The encoded protein is CASSQELARPYNEQFF.

This clone has a single count. The rearrangement uses TRBV10-3 and TRBJ2-3, with 9 bases aligning to TRBD1. CDR3 length: 15 residues. With 8 bases clipped from V and 4 bases from J, the junction kept 10 bases outside the gene matches. Germline loops: CDR1 ENHRY, CDR2 SYGVKD. The DNA of the CDR3 is TGTGCCATCTTACGCGGGGGACAGGGCGCAGATACGCAGTATTTT. As protein: CAILRGGQGADTQYF.